This T cell receptor beta chain was captured by sequencing in a study of blood T cell repertoires in COVID-19. The data were produced by immunoSEQ multiplex PCR, yet TCRdb's version contains in-frame clones alone and is incomplete. The sample lists under 250,000 clones, approximately 80% occurring once. The participants were between about 18 and 90 years old and came from about two dozen US areas. CDR3 length: 16 residues. The J segment lost 5 bases and the V segment lost 6 bases, leaving 12 bases of the junction unmatched. CDR1 SGHTA and CDR2 FQGTGA come from the germline V gene. Sequenced: PBMCs or T cells enriched from blood (not recorded which). This chain links TRBV7-3 with TRBJ2-1; 8 bases match TRBD2. The receptor was derived from a man in his sixties who had recovered from COVID-19. Written as DNA, the CDR3 is TGTGCCAGCAGTCAAGCGGGGGCAAACACGAACAATGAGCAGTTCTTC. It codes for CASSQAGANTNNEQFF. The entire variable domain, with the rest obtained from reference TRBV7-3 and TRBJ2-1, is as follows: GAGVSQTPSNKVTEKGKYVELRCDPISGHTALYWYRQSLGQGPEFLIYFQGTGAADDSGLPNDRFFAVRPEGSVSTLKIQRTERGDSAVYLCASSQAGANTNNEQFFGPGTRLTVL.